The 3 T cell receptor beta chains listed next were all sequenced from one sample in a study of T cell repertoires in cytomegalovirus infection. TCRdb redid the calling of the reads with MiXCR, one entry per CDR3 protein. Found here are roughly 700,000 distinct CDR3 sequences, 30% to 40% of them singletons; the top ten hold 18%. Antigen specificity for these receptors is unknown. The sequencing used cultured PBMCs, collected from culture after CMV antigen stimulation. The receptors were sampled from a human donor in good health (CMV status not recorded). Some clones in this sample may be carry-over from other donors' samples.

This clonotype was counted ten times or more. V and J are TRBV7-2 and TRBJ2-3; the D gene is possibly TRBD2 (6 bases). The CDR3 covers 12 residues. From germline, CDR1 is SGHTA and CDR2 FQGNSA. V was pared by 8 bases and J by 2 bases, with 8 bases between. This chain's CDR3 is CASSGDTDTQYF. Here the CDR3 DNA reads TGTGCCAGCTCGGGGGACACAGATACGCAGTATTTT.

The CDR3 here is CATSALQGQGLETQYF. The CDR3 DNA reads TGTGCCACCAGTGCCCTTCAGGGACAGGGGTTAGAGACCCAGTACTTC. The rearrangement links TRBV24-1 to TRBJ2-5; 10 nucleotides line up with TRBD1. In germline, CDR1 is KGHDR, CDR2 SFDVKD. This CDR3 region has 16 residues. J gave up 4 bases and V 5 bases, and 9 bases lay outside the gene matches.

This clonotype has just a few counts. The chain recombines TRBV11-2 with TRBJ1-2; tentative D call: TRBD1 (5 bases). This CDR3 spans 14 amino acids. Per the germline V gene, CDR1 is SGHAT and CDR2 is FQNNGV. Trimming left V 1 base short and J 7 bases short, with 13 bases between. Here the CDR3 DNA reads TGTGCCAGCAGCTTAGTTGCGGGGGTTGGTGGCTACACCTTC. This translates into CASSLVAGVGGYTF. The full variable domain, with the rest looked up from reference TRBV11-2 and TRBJ1-2, is EAGVAQSPRYKIIEKRQSVAFWCNPISGHATLYWYQQILGQGPKLLIQFQNNGVVDDSQLPKDRFSAERLKGVDSTLKIQPAKLEDSAVYLCASSLVAGVGGYTFGSGTRLTVV.